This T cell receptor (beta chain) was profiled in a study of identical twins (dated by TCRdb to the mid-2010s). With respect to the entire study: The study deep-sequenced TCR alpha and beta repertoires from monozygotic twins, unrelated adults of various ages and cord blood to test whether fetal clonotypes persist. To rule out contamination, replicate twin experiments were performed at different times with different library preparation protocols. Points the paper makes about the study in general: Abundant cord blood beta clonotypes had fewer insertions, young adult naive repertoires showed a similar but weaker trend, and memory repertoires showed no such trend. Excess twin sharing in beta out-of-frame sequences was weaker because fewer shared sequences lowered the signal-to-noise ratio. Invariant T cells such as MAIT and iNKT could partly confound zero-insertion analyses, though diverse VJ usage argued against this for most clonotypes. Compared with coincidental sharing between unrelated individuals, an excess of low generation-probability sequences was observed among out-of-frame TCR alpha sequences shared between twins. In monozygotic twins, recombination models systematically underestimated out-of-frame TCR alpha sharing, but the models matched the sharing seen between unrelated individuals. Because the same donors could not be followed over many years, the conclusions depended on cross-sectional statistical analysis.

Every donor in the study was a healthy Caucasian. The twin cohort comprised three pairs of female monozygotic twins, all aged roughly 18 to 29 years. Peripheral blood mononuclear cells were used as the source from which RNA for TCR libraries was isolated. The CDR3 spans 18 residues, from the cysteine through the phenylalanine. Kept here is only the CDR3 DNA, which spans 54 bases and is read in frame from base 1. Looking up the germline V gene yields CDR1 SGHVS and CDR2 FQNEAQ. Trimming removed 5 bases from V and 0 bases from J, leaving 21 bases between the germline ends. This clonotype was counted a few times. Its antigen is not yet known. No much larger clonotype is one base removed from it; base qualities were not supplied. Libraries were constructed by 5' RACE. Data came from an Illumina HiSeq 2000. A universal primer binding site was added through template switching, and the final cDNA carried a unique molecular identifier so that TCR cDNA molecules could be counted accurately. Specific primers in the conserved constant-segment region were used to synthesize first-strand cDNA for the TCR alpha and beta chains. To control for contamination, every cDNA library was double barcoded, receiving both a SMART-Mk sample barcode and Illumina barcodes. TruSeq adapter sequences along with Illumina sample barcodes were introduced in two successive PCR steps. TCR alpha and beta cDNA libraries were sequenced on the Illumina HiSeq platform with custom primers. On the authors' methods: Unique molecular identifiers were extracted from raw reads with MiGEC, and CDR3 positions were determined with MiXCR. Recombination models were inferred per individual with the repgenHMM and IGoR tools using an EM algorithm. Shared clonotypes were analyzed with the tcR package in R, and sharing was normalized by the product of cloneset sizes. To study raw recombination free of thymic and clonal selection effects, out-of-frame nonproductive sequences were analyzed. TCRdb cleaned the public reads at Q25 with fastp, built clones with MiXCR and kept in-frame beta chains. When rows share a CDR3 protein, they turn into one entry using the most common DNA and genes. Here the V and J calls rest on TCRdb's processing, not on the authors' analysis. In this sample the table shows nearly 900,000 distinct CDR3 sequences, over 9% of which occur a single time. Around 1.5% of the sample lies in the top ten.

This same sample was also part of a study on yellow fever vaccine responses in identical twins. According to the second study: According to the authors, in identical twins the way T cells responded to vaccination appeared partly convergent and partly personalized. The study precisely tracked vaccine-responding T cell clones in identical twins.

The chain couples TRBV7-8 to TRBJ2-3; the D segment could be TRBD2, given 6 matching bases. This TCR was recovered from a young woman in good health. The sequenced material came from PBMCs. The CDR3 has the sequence CASSPIAPFRESTDTQYF. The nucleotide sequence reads TGTGCCAGCAGCCCGATAGCCCCGTTCCGGGAGAGCACAGATACGCAGTATTTT. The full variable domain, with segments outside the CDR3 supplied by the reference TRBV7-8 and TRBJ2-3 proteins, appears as GAGVSQSPRYKVAKRGQDVALRCDPISGHVSLFWYQQALGQGPEFLTYFQNEAQLDKSGLPSDRFFAERPEGSVSTLKIQRTQQEDSAVYLCASSPIAPFRESTDTQYFGPGTRLTVL.